This TCR beta chain was identified during a study of OX40 agonist ivuxolimab in advanced cancers. Notes on the study in general: Among the lowest levels of clonal expansion were found in partial responders at 0.1-3.0 mg/kg. Among expanded peripheral T cells, antigen specificity went undetermined. On average, CD8+ T cells had more expanded clones than CD4+.

Drawing of blood for sampling happened at baseline, at cycle 4 day 1, and at cycle 7 day 1. The protocol was immunoSEQ multiplex PCR, while the TCRdb copy is restricted to in-frame clones and leaves out a portion. This table has 55,000 to 60,000 clones, roughly four fifths appearing once. The CDR3 contains 11 residues. Between the trimmed V and J ends, which lost 2 bases and 1 base, there was a span of 0 bases. The V gene's germline CDR1 is SGHRS and CDR2 YFSETQ. To note about this clone: Its antigen is currently unknown.

The TCR comes from an adult with an advanced solid tumor such as melanoma, head and neck, liver or kidney cancer. The chain carries TRBV5-1 and TRBJ2-5; no clear D gene. Specimen: CD4+ or CD8+ T cells sorted from blood, collected in a trial of the OX40 agonist ivuxolimab. DNA for the CDR3: TGCGCCAGCAGCTTCCAAGAGACCCAGTACTTC. This sequence encodes CASSFQETQYF.